This record looks at one T cell receptor beta chain sequence and its context. What it binds is not known. Noted treatment: oral pan-JAK inhibitor, 5-10 mg twice daily. The source of the sample is a study of CD8+ T cells in alopecia areata. Study-wide background: Each day, treated patients took oral tofacitinib twice, at 5 to 10 mg per dose. Study results and limitations: Relative to normal scalp, lesional scalp, especially alopecia totalis/universalis, showed higher clonality. There was only one nonresponder, so it was unclear how baseline CD8+ expansion relates to response. Under tofacitinib, numerous expanded lesional clonotypes remained detectable in scalp and blood.

RNA was isolated and reverse transcribed to cDNA, the sequencing template. TCRdb's copy holds only in-frame clones and misses some; the assay was immunoSEQ multiplex PCR. The sample records about 180,000 clones, approximately 50% being singletons. This CDR3 is 14 amino acids long. V dropped 4 bases and J dropped 3 bases, with 12 bases sitting between them. CDR1 and CDR2 from the germline V gene are KGHSH and LQKENI. This chain uses TRBV18 with TRBJ1-2; D unclear. The material was CD8+ T cells sorted from blood, obtained between weeks 51 and 52, from a patient treated with tofacitinib. The sequence was obtained from a human donor with alopecia areata. The CDR3 loop is CASSLGSGYYGYTF. CDR3 bases: TGTGCCAGCTCACTGGGGTCTGGCTACTATGGCTACACCTTC.